This TCR beta chain was captured by sequencing in a study of T cell responses to AZD1222 COVID-19 vaccine. Overall study results and limits: Variant regions that are unmutated are reportedly the target of nearly half of spike-specific TCRs. There were vaccine-associated CD4 TCRs across spike, dominant at 160-218 and 743-854.

A remark on this clone: Its target is not known.

This table comes from immunoSEQ multiplex PCR, and its TCRdb copy is limited to in-frame clones, with some not included. In the table there are about 110,000 clones, about nine tenths of which are singletons. The CDR3 is 15 residues long. Per germline, CDR1 MNHEY and CDR2 SVGAGI. Between the trimmed V and J ends, which lost 10 bases and 3 bases, there was a span of 19 bases. Here the sequenced sample was peripheral blood, taken 28 days after the second AZD1222 dose. This receptor was identified in an adult who received the AZD1222 COVID-19 vaccine. This chain joins TRBV6-5 and TRBJ2-1, with D possibly matching TRBD2 (5 bases). CDR3 sequence reads: CATSRGNQYYNEQFF. The DNA for the CDR3 is TGTGCCACCTCGAGAGGGAATCAATACTACAATGAGCAGTTCTTC.